This T cell receptor beta chain was observed in a study of shared clonotypes between healthy human individuals. Worth noting for this clone: Its antigen is as yet unknown.

The length of the CDR3 is 15 residues. V lost 0 bases, J lost 5 bases, and 13 bases lay in between. Germline CDR1 reads MGHRA; CDR2 reads YSYEKL. Assay used: immunoSEQ multiplex PCR; TCRdb lists only in-frame clones, some missing. Among about 1 million clones, around 74% were seen once, and the ten largest hold approximately 1.5%. Findings and limits, study-wide: Sorted-subset sequencing was shown by rarefaction to be incomplete despite large depth. The four-donor shared clonotypes exceeded non-shared clonotypes in generation probability, with non-shared ones scoring lower. Estimated richness values were generally larger in naive subsets than in memory subsets.

This chain connects TRBV4-1 to TRBJ1-1, with a possible D match to TRBD1 (5 bases). The receptor's source is a man younger than 30 in good health. Sample: memory CD4+ T cells sorted from blood. The subset: CD45RA-negative fraction. The CDR3 is CASSQDRAGSTEAFF. In DNA form, the CDR3 reads TGCGCCAGCAGCCAAGATAGGGCAGGGTCGACTGAAGCTTTCTTT.